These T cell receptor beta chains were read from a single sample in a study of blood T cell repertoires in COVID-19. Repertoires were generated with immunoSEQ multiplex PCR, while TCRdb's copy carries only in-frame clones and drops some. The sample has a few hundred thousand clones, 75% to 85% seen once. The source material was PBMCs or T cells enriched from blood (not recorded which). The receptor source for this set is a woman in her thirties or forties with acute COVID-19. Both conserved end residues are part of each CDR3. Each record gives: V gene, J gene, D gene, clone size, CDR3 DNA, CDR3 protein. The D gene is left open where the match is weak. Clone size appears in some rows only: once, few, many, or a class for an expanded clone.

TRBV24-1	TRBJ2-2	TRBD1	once	TGTGCCACCAGTGATACAGGGGGCACAAACACCGGGGAGCTGTTTTTT	CATSDTGGTNTGELFF
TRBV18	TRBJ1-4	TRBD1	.	TGTGCCAGCTCACAGATAATGTTGACAGGGAACGAAAAACTGTTTTTT	CASSQIMLTGNEKLFF
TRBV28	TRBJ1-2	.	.	TGTGCCAGCACGCACAGGGCAGGGGGCTACACCTTC	CASTHRAGGYTF
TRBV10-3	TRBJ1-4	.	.	TGTGCCATCAGTGCATACGAGCAACTGTTTTTT	CAISAYEQLFF
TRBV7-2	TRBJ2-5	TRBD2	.	TGTGCCAGCTCCCCAAGGTCTAGCGGGAGGAGAGAGACCCAGTACTTC	CASSPRSSGRRETQYF
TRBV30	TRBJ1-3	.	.	TGTGCCTGGGGCCGGGATTCCACCTCTGGAAACACCATATATTTT	CAWGRDSTSGNTIYF
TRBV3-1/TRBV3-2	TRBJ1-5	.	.	TGTGCCAGCAGCCAATCCGGAGGGAGGGGACCGTATAGCAATCAGCCCCAGCATTTT	CASSQSGGRGPYSNQPQHF
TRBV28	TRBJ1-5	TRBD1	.	TGTGCCAGCAGCCCAGGGGGCGCGAGCAATCAGCCCCAGCATTTT	CASSPGGASNQPQHF
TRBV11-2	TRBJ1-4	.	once	TGTGCCAGCAGCTTCAGTAATAATAATGAAAAACTGTTTTTT	CASSFSNNNEKLFF
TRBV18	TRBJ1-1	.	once	TGTGCCAGCTCACCAGGCCGGGGCACTGAAGCTTTCTTT	CASSPGRGTEAFF
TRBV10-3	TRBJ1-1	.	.	TGTGCCATCAGTATTACAGGGAACACTGAAGCTTTCTTT	CAISITGNTEAFF
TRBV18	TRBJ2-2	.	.	TGTGCCAGCTCACCCTACTCGGGAAGCGGGGAGCTGTTTTTT	CASSPYSGSGELFF
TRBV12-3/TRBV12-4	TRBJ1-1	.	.	TGTGCCAGCAGTTCACAGGGATCCACTGAAGCTTTCTTT	CASSSQGSTEAFF
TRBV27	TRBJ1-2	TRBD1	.	TGTGCCAGCAGTTTTTTGGTCGGACAGGGGGCAAACTATGGCTACACCTTC	CASSFLVGQGANYGYTF
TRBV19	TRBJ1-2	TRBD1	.	TGTGCCAGTATAAATCCCCGGGACAGGGGGCGGGATGGCTACACCTTC	CASINPRDRGRDGYTF
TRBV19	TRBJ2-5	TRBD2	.	TGTGCCAGTAGTATTGGGGGGGGGTATGAGACCCAGTACTTC	CASSIGGGYETQYF
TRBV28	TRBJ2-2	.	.	TGTGCCAGCAGCCTATTGACAGGGAACACCGGGGAGCTGTTTTTT	CASSLLTGNTGELFF
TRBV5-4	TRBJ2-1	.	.	TGTGCCAGCAGCGCAACAAGGGGGGAGCAGTTCTTC	CASSATRGEQFF
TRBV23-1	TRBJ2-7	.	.	TGCGCCAGCAGTCAATTGGGGGGTAGGTATTGTGTCGAGCAGTACTTC	CASSQLGGRYCVEQYF
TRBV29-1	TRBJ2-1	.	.	TGCAGCGTTCGCAGGGTAAGATACAATGAGCAGTTCTTC	CSVRRVRYNEQFF
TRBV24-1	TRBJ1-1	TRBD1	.	TGTGCCACCAGTGATTCGCAGACAGGGGGCGGTGGGAACACTGAAGCTTTCTTT	CATSDSQTGGGGNTEAFF
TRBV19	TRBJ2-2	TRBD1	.	TGTGCCAGTAAAATTTACAGGGGGGTGAACACCGGGGAGCTGTTTTTT	CASKIYRGVNTGELFF
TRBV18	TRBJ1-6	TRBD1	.	TGTGCCAGCTCACCCTCGGGGACAGGGGGTAGCTCACCCCTCCACTTT	CASSPSGTGGSSPLHF
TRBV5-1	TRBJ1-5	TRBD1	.	TGCGCCAGCAGCCTCCAGGGGGCGGTCGGTCAGCCCCAGCATTTT	CASSLQGAVGQPQHF
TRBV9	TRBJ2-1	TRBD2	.	TGTGCCAGCAGCGTAGTAGCGGGATTAAACAATGAGCAGTTCTTC	CASSVVAGLNNEQFF
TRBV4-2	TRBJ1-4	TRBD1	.	TGTGCCAGCAGCCAATCGGACAGGGCCGAGGAAAAACTGTTTTTT	CASSQSDRAEEKLFF
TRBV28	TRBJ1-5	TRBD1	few	TGTGCCAGCAGCCCTCGGGACAGGGGGAATCAGCCCCAGCATTTT	CASSPRDRGNQPQHF
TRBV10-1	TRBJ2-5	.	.	TGCGCCAGCAGTGCGAGGACGGGGGAGACCCAGTACTTC	CASSARTGETQYF
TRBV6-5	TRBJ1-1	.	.	TGTGCCAGTCTAACAGCCTCATACACTGAAGCTTTCTTT	CASLTASYTEAFF
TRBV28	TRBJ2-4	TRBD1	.	TGTGCCAGCAGAACTACAGGGGCACTAGCCAAAAACATTCAGTACTTC	CASRTTGALAKNIQYF
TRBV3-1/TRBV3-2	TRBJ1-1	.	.	TGTGCCAGCAGCCAAAAGAGAGGGGGGAACACTGAAGCTTTCTTT	CASSQKRGGNTEAFF
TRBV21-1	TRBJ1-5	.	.	TGTGCCAGCCGAAGCACAGCCGGGGGCAATCAGCCCCAGCATTTT	CASRSTAGGNQPQHF
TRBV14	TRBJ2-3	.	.	TGTGCCAGCAGCCAAGGGGGCAGGTCAGATACGCAGTATTTT	CASSQGGRSDTQYF
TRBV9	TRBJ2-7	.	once	TGTGCCAGCAGCAATCCTAGGGGCGAGCAGTACTTC	CASSNPRGEQYF
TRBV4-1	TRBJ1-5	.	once	TGCGCCAGCAGCCAAGTCGAACAGGCCAATCAGCCCCAGCATTTT	CASSQVEQANQPQHF
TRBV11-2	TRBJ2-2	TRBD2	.	TGTGCCAGCAGCCTAAAGGCTAGCGGGGGCACCGGGGAGCTGTTTTTT	CASSLKASGGTGELFF
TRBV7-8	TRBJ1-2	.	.	TGTGCCAGCAGCTTAGCGCGGCGGAACTATGGCTACACCTTC	CASSLARRNYGYTF
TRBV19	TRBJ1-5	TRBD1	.	TGTGCCAGTAGTATTCCGGGACAGATTAGCAATCAGCCCCAGCATTTT	CASSIPGQISNQPQHF